One sample yielded the 8 T cell receptor beta chains listed below, sequenced in a study of T cells in Graves' hyperthyroidism and ophthalmopathy. Amplified TCR beta CDR3 regions came from RNA transcripts. In the first-round RT-PCR of the TCR CDR3, the HTBI primer set was used. TCRdb analysed the multiplex PCR reads with MiXCR anew, one entry per CDR3 protein. The sample records about 740,000 distinct CDR3 sequences, 14% being singletons. The sequenced sample consisted of blood. The receptors here all came from a woman aged 18 to 35 with Graves' hyperthyroidism.

For the CDR3, the DNA is TGTGCCAGCAGCCCCCCGAGGGATCAACACGAGCAGTACTTC. It encodes CASSPPRDQHEQYF. This chain uses TRBV7-9 with TRBJ2-7; D is possibly TRBD2 (5 bases). Germline lookup yields CDR1 SEHNR and CDR2 FQNEAQ (reference sequence). CDR3 length: 14 residues. Trimming removed 5 bases from V and 5 bases from J, with 16 bases in between.

This clonotype was observed a handful of times. A much larger clone sits a single nucleotide away, making a read error possible. The V call is TRBV30, the J call TRBJ2-7; D is undetermined. This CDR3 has 14 amino acids. Trimming cost V 2 bases and J 0 bases, with 11 bases left between them. The germline V gene has CDR1 GTSNPN and CDR2 SVGIG (reference sequence). Here the CDR3 DNA reads TGTGCCTGGAGTAGTCAGTTGGGCTCCTACGAGCAGTACTTC. The encoded protein is CAWSSQLGSYEQYF.

The chain combines TRBV6-1 with TRBJ2-7, with TRBD2 matching 7 bases. Per germline, CDR1 MNHNS and CDR2 SASEGT. This CDR3 contains 13 residues. The V gene end was trimmed by 6 bases and the J gene end by 7 bases; junction bases not matched to a gene: 9. The DNA for the CDR3 is TGTGCCAGCAGCGCCGGGGGGTCATGGGAGCAGTACTTC. Amino acids: CASSAGGSWEQYF.

The table lists this clonotype with a few counts. The gene calls are TRBV19 and TRBJ2-2; no clear D gene. This CDR3 is 15 amino acids long. Per germline, CDR1 LNHDA and CDR2 SQIVND (reference sequence). V was clipped by 3 bases and J by 4 bases, with 12 bases between them. This CDR3 reads CASSIILSGTGELFF. The CDR3 DNA follows: TGTGCCAGTAGTATTATCCTGTCGGGCACCGGGGAGCTGTTTTTT.

The rearrangement joins TRBV9 to TRBJ2-3; 7 nucleotides agree with TRBD2. Germline V gene sequence: CDR1 SGDLS, CDR2 YYNGEE. The CDR3 runs to 17 residues. V gave up 2 bases and J gave up 3 bases; unmatched junction bases: 12. For the CDR3, the DNA is TGTGCCAGCAGCGTCCACAAAGCGGGGTTAACAACAGATACGCAGTATTTT. Protein product: CASSVHKAGLTTDTQYF.

This clonotype was recorded a few times. This chain connects TRBV27 to TRBJ2-5, with unresolved D. Germline-derived CDR1 and CDR2 are MNHEY and SMNVEV (reference sequence). Trimming shortened V by 6 bases and J by 1 base, and 9 bases separated the two germline ends. The CDR3 consists of 13 residues. The CDR3 bases are TGTGCCAGCAGGGCGGACCTCCAAGAGACCCAGTACTTC. Translated, it gives CASRADLQETQYF.

Ten or more counts support this clonotype. The chain employs TRBV28 and TRBJ1-3; TRBD1 matches at 9 bases. The CDR3 extends over 19 amino acids. V dropped 1 base and J dropped 0; count of bases not matched to a gene: 10. Per germline, CDR1 MDHEN and CDR2 SYDVKM. The CDR3 bases are TGTGCCAGCAGTTTATACGGGACAGGGACATACTACTCTGGAAACACCATATATTTT. It translates to CASSLYGTGTYYSGNTIYF.

CDR3 DNA sequence: TGTGCCAGCAGTCCAGCGGGAGGGCCTCGGGGGGAGCAGTACTTC. It translates to CASSPAGGPRGEQYF. The V gene is TRBV28, the J gene TRBJ2-7, with TRBD2 identical over 10 bases. Germline CDR1 is MDHEN and CDR2 is SYDVKM. After removal of 5 bases from V and 7 bases from J, the junction contained 11 bases not matched to a gene. The CDR3 is 15 amino acids.